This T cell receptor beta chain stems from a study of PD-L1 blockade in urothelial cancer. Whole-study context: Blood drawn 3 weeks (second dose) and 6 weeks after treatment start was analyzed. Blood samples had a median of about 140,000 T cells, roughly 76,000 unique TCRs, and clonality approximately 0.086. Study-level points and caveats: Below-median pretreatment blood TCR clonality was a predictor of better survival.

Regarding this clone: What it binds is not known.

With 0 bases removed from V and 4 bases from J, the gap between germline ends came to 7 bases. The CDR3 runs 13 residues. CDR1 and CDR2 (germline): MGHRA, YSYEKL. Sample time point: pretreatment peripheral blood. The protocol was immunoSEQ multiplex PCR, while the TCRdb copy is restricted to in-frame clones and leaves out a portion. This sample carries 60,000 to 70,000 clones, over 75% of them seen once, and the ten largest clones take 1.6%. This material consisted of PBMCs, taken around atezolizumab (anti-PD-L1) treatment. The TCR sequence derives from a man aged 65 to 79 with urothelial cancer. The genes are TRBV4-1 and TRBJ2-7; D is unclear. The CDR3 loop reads CASSQDSRYEQYF. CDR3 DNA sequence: TGCGCCAGCAGCCAAGATAGCAGATACGAGCAGTACTTC.